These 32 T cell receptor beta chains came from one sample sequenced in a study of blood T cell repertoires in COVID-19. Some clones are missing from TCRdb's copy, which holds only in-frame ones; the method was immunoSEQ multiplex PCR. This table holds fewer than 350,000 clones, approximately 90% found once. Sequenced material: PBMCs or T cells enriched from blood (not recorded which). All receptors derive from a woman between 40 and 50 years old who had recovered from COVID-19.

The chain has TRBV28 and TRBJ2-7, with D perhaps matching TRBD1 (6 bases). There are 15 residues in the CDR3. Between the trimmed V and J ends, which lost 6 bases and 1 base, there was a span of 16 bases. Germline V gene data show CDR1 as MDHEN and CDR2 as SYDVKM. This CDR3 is CASRTLTGSSYEQYF. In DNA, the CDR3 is TGTGCCAGCAGAACCCTCACAGGGAGTTCCTACGAGCAGTACTTC.

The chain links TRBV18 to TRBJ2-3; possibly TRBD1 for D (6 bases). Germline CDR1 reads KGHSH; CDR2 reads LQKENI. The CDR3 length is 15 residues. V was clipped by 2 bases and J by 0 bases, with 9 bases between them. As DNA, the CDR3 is TGTGCCAGCTCACCAAGGACAGATAGCACAGATACGCAGTATTTT. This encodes CASSPRTDSTDTQYF. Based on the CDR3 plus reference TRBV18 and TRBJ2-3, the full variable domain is NAGVMQNPRHLVRRRGQEARLRCSPMKGHSHVYWYRQLPEEGLKFMVYLQKENIIDESGMPKERFSAEFPKEGPSILRIQQVVRGDSAAYFCASSPRTDSTDTQYFGPGTRLTVL.

CDR3 sequence reads: CASSPGPRGTEAFF. CDR3 sequence (DNA): TGCGCCAGCAGCCCAGGGCCCAGGGGCACTGAAGCTTTCTTT. The rearrangement joins TRBV10-1 to TRBJ1-1; tentatively, D is TRBD1 (6 bases). V was clipped by 6 bases and J by 4 bases, with 15 bases between them. The CDR3 spans 14 residues. Germline values: CDR1 WNHNN, CDR2 SYGVQD (reference sequence).

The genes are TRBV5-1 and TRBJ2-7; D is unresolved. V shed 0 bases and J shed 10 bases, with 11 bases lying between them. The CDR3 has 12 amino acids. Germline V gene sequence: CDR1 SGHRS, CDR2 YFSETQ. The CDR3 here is CASSLETGRQYF. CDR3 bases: TGCGCCAGCAGCTTGGAAACTGGTAGACAGTACTTC.

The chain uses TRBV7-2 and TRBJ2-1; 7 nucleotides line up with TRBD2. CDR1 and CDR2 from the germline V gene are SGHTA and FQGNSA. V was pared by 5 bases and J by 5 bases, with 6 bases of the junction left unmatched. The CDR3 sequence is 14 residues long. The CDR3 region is CASSARGLDNEQFF. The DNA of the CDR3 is TGTGCCAGCAGCGCCCGAGGACTAGACAATGAGCAGTTCTTC.

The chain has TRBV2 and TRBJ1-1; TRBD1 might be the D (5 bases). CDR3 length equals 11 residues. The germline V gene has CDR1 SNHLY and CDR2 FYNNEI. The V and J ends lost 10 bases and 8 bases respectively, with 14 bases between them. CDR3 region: CANLRETEAFF. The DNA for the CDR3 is TGTGCCAACCTCAGGGAAACCGAAGCTTTCTTT. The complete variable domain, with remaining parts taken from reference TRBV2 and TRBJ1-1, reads EPEVTQTPSHQVTQMGQEVILRCVPISNHLYFYWYRQILGQKVEFLVSFYNNEISEKSEIFDDQFSVERPDGSNFTLKIRSTKLEDSAMYFCANLRETEAFFGQGTRLTVV.

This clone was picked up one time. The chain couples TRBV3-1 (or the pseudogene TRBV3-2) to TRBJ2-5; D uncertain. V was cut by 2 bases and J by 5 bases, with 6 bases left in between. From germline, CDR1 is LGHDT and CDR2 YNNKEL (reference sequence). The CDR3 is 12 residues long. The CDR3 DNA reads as TGTGCCAGCAGCCAATACGGGGAGACCCAGTACTTC. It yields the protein CASSQYGETQYF.

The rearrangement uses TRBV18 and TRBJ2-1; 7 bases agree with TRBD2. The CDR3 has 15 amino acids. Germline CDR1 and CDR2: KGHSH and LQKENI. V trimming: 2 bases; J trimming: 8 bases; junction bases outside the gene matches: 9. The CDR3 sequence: CASSPRLAIFDEQFF. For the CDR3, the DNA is TGTGCCAGCTCACCAAGACTAGCTATCTTCGATGAGCAGTTCTTC.

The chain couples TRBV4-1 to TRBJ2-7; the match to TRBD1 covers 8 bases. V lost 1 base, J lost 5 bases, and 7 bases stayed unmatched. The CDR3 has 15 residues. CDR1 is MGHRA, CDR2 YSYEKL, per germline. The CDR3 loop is CASSQVVRGHHEQYF. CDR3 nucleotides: TGCGCCAGCAGCCAAGTCGTCAGGGGGCACCACGAGCAGTACTTC.

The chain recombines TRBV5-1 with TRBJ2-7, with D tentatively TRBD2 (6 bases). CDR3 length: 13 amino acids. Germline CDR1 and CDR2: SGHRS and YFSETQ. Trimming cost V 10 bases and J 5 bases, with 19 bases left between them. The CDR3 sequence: CAPRLGGPNEQYF. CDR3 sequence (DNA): TGCGCCCCCCGCTTGGGAGGCCCTAACGAGCAGTACTTC.

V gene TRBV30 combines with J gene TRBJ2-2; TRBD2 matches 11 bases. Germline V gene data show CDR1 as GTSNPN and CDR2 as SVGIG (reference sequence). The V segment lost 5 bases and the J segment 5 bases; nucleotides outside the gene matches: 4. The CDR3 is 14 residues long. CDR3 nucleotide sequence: TGTGCCTGGGAACTAGCGGGGGTTACCGGGGAGCTGTTTTTT. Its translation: CAWELAGVTGELFF.

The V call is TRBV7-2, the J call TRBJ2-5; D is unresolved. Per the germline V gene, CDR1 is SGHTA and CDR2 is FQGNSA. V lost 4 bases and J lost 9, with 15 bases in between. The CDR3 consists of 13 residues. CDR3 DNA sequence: TGTGCCAGCAGCTCAACACTCGCCGAGGCCCAGTACTTC. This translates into CASSSTLAEAQYF.

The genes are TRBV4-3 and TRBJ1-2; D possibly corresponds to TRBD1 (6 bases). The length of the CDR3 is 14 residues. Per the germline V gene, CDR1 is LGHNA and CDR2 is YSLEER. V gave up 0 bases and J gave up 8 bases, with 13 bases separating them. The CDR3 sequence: CASSQETTGIGYTF. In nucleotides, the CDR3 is TGCGCCAGCAGCCAAGAAACTACAGGGATAGGCTACACCTTC.

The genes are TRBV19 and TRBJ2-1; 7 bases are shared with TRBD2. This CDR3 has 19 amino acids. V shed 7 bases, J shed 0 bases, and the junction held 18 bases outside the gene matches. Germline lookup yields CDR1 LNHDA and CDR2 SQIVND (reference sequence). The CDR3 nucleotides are TGTGCCAGTAAGCGGAGCGGGGCTGCCGTACCTAGCTCCTACAATGAGCAGTTCTTC. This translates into CASKRSGAAVPSSYNEQFF.

CDR3 protein: CASRARGGSGIQYF. In DNA, the CDR3 is TGTGCCAGCAGGGCCCGAGGAGGGTCGGGCATTCAGTACTTC. The chain has TRBV2 and TRBJ2-4; a possible D gene is TRBD2 (6 bases). This CDR3 comprises 14 residues. V was clipped by 6 bases and J by 9 bases, with 18 bases between them. In germline, CDR1 is SNHLY, CDR2 FYNNEI. Full variable domain (missing parts from reference TRBV2 and TRBJ2-4): EPEVTQTPSHQVTQMGQEVILRCVPISNHLYFYWYRQILGQKVEFLVSFYNNEISEKSEIFDDQFSVERPDGSNFTLKIRSTKLEDSAMYFCASRARGGSGIQYFGAGTRLSVL.

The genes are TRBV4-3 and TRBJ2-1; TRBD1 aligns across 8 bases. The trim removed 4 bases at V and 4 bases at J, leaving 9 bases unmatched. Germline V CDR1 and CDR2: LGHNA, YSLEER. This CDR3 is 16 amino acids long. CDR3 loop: CASSLGLGQGYNEQFF. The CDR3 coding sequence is TGCGCCAGCAGCCTCGGTTTAGGACAGGGTTACAATGAGCAGTTCTTC.

CDR3 bases: TGTGCCAGCAGCCAATCGGGGATAGCTAATGAAAAACTGTTTTTT. Its protein is CASSQSGIANEKLFF. The genes are TRBV3-1 (or the pseudogene TRBV3-2) and TRBJ1-4; D not resolved. V lost 2 bases and J lost 3, with 10 bases in between. From germline, CDR1 is LGHDT and CDR2 YNNKEL (reference sequence). The length of the CDR3 is 15 residues.

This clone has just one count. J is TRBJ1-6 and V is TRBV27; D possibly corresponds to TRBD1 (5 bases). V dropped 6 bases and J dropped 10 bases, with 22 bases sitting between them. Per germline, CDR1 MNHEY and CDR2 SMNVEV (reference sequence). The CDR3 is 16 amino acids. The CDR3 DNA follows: TGTGCCAGCAGACCCGGGTGGGGGGTTGGTTACTCACCCCTCCACTTT. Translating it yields CASRPGWGVGYSPLHF.

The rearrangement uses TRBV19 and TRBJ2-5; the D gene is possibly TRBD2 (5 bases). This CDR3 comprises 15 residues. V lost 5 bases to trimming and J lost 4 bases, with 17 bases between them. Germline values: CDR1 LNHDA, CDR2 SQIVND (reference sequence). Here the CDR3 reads CASSQEGMTGETQYF. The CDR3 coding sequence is TGTGCCAGTAGTCAAGAGGGAATGACCGGAGAGACCCAGTACTTC.

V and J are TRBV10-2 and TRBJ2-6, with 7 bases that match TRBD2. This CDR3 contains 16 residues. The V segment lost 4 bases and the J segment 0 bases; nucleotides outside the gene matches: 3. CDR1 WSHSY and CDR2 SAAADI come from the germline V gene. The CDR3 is CASSGGRASGANVLTF. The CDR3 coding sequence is TGCGCCAGCAGTGGGGGGAGGGCCTCTGGGGCCAACGTCCTGACTTTC.

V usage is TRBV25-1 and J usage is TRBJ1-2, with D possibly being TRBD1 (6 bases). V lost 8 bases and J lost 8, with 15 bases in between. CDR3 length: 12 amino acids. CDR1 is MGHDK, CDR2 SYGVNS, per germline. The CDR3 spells CASRLGTQGYTF. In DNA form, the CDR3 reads TGTGCCAGCCGCTTAGGGACACAGGGCTACACCTTC.

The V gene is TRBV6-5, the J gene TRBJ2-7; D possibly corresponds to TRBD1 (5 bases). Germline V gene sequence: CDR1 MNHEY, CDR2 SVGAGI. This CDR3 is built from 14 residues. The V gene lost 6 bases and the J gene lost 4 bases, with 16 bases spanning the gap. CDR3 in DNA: TGTGCCAGCAGATCTCTACCCCAGGGTTACGAGCAGTACTTC. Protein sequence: CASRSLPQGYEQYF.

The CDR3 loop is CASSPASGRHTGELFF. The CDR3 nucleotides read TGTGCCAGCAGCCCTGCTAGCGGGAGGCACACCGGGGAGCTGTTTTTT. The chain uses TRBV7-2 and TRBJ2-2, with 11 nucleotides matching TRBD2. CDR3 length: 16 residues. Germline V gene data show CDR1 as SGHTA and CDR2 as FQGNSA. V lost 5 bases to trimming and J lost 3 bases; unmatched junction nucleotides: 5.

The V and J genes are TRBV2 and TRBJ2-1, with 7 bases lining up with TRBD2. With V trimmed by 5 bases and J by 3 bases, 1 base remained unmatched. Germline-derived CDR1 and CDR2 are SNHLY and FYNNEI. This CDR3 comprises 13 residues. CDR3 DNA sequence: TGTGCCAGCAGTCGCGGGAGCTACAATGAGCAGTTCTTC. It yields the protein CASSRGSYNEQFF.

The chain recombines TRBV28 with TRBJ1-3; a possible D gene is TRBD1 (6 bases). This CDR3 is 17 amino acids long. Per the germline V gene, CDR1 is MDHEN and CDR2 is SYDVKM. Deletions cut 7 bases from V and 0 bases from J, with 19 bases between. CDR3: CASTPCPRTVSGNTIYF. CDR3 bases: TGTGCCAGCACCCCTTGCCCCCGGACAGTCTCTGGAAACACCATATATTTT.

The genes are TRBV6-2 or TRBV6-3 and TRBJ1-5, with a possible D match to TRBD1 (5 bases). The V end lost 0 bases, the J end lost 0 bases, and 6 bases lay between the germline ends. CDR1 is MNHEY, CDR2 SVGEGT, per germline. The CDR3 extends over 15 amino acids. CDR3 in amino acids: CASSYSQGSNQPQHF. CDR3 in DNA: TGTGCCAGCAGTTACTCTCAGGGTAGCAATCAGCCCCAGCATTTT.

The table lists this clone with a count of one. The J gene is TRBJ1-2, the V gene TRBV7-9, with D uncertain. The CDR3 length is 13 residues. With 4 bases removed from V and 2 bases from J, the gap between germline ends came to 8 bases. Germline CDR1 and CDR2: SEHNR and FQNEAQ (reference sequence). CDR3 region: CASSSGLNYGYTF. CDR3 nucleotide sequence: TGTGCCAGCAGCTCGGGGTTGAACTATGGCTACACCTTC.

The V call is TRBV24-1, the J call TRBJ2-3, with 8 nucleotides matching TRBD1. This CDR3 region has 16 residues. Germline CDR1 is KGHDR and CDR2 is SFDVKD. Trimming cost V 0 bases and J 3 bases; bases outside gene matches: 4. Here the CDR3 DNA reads TGTGCCACCAGTGATTTGCAGGGGGCGCAAACAGATACGCAGTATTTT. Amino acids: CATSDLQGAQTDTQYF.

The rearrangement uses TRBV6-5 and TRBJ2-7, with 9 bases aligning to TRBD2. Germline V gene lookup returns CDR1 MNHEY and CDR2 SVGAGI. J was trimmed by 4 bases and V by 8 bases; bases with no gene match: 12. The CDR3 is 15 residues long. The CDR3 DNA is TGTGCCAGCCATTCGGGCGGGAGGGCATATTACGAGCAGTACTTC. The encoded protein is CASHSGGRAYYEQYF.

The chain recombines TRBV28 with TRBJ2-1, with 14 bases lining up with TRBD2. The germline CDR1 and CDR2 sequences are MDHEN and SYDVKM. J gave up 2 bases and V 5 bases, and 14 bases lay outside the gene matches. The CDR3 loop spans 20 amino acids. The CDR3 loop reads CASSTQSGTSGSGAYNEQFF. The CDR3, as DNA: TGTGCCAGCAGTACCCAGTCCGGGACTAGCGGGAGTGGGGCCTACAATGAGCAGTTCTTC.

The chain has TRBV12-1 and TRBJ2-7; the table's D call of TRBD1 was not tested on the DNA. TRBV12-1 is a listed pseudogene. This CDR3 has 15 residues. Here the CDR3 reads CASSSEDRVRLEQYF. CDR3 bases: TGTGCCAGCAGCTCCGAGGACAGGGTAAGGCTCGAGCAGTACTTC.

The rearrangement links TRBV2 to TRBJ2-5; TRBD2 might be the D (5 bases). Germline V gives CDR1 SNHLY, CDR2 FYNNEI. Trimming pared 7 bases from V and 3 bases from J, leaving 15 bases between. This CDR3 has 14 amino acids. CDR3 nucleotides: TGTGCCAGCACGTTCCGTCTAGCCAAAGAGACCCAGTACTTC. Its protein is CASTFRLAKETQYF.